Below, 18 T cell receptor beta chains from the same sample are listed, as sequenced in a study of blood T cell repertoires in COVID-19. TCRdb's table, derived via immunoSEQ multiplex PCR, lists solely in-frame clones and lacks some. This repertoire shows approximately 350,000 clones, about 90% found once; its top ten account for roughly 3%. Sequenced material: PBMCs or T cells enriched from blood (not recorded which). The receptors derive from a woman in her twenties or thirties who had recovered from COVID-19.

This clone was seen just once. J is TRBJ2-5 and V is TRBV6-5; 9 nucleotides align to TRBD2. The CDR3 is 15 amino acids. In germline, CDR1 is MNHEY, CDR2 SVGAGI. V lost 6 bases to trimming and J lost 1 base; unmatched junction nucleotides: 6. The CDR3 sequence is CASRDRGLAQETQYF. The DNA of the CDR3 is TGTGCCAGCAGGGACCGGGGACTAGCCCAAGAGACCCAGTACTTC.

The chain carries TRBV5-1 and TRBJ1-3, with TRBD1 as a possible D gene (5 bases). The V gene's germline CDR1 is SGHRS and CDR2 YFSETQ. CDR3 length: 16 amino acids. Between the trimmed V and J ends, which lost 0 bases and 2 bases, there was a span of 12 bases. Written as DNA, the CDR3 is TGCGCCAGCAGCTTGGAGGGCGGAGGGGCTGGAAACACCATATATTTT. Protein sequence: CASSLEGGGAGNTIYF.

The chain couples TRBV5-4 to TRBJ2-5, with 7 bases lining up with TRBD1. In germline, CDR1 is SGHNT, CDR2 YYREEE (reference sequence). V was clipped by 4 bases and J by 6 bases; unmatched bases: 9. The CDR3 spans 14 residues. For the CDR3, the DNA is TGTGCCAGCAGCAGAACAGGGGAGAGGAAGACCCAGTACTTC. Encoded protein: CASSRTGERKTQYF.

This chain uses TRBV3-1 (or the pseudogene TRBV3-2) with TRBJ2-7; 7 nucleotides line up with TRBD1. Trimming cost V 2 bases and J 4 bases; bases outside gene matches: 2. This CDR3 spans 13 amino acids. Germline V gives CDR1 LGHDT, CDR2 YNNKEL (reference sequence). This CDR3 reads CASSQQQGYEQYF. CDR3 in DNA: TGTGCCAGCAGCCAACAACAGGGGTACGAGCAGTACTTC.

J is TRBJ2-6 and V is TRBV10-3, with D possibly matching TRBD1 (7 bases). The CDR3 contains 17 residues. CDR1 is ENHRY, CDR2 SYGVKD, per germline. V lost 10 bases and J lost 4, with 23 bases in between. The CDR3 region is CATGDSPNSAGANVLTF. The CDR3, as DNA: TGTGCCACGGGGGACAGTCCGAACTCAGCGGGGGCCAACGTCCTGACTTTC.

The chain is built from TRBV13 and TRBJ2-3; TRBD2 matches at 10 bases. V lost 8 bases, J lost 3 bases, and 11 bases stayed unmatched. Germline loops: CDR1 PRHDT, CDR2 FYEKMQ (reference sequence). This CDR3 is 16 amino acids long. The CDR3 coding sequence is TGTGCCAGCCACCTTAATAGCGGGAGGAAGACAGATACGCAGTATTTT. Encoded protein: CASHLNSGRKTDTQYF.

In its sample, this clone was seen a few times. The V and J genes are TRBV9 and TRBJ1-1; 8 positions agree with TRBD1. Germline V CDR1 and CDR2: SGDLS, YYNGEE. The CDR3 consists of 14 residues. J was trimmed by 5 bases and V by 0 bases; bases with no gene match: 3. The CDR3 loop reads CASSVGTGRTEAFF. DNA of the CDR3: TGTGCCAGCAGCGTAGGGACAGGGAGGACTGAAGCTTTCTTT.

This chain joins TRBV7-2 and TRBJ2-1; 8 nucleotides match TRBD2. The CDR3 runs to 17 residues. In germline, CDR1 is SGHTA, CDR2 FQGNSA. Losses at the gene ends were 1 base for V and 0 bases for J; bases not matched to a gene: 5. Here the CDR3 reads CASSLERGRSSYNEQFF. The DNA for the CDR3 is TGTGCCAGCAGCTTAGAGCGCGGGAGGAGCTCCTACAATGAGCAGTTCTTC.

The genes are TRBV28 and TRBJ1-5; no reliable D call. The germline V gene encodes CDR1 MDHEN and CDR2 SYDVKM. This CDR3 comprises 14 residues. Trimming stripped 4 bases from V and 1 base from J, with 8 bases between. The CDR3 sequence is CASSWRVSNQPQHF. The CDR3, as DNA: TGTGCCAGCAGTTGGCGGGTGAGCAATCAGCCCCAGCATTTT.

The chain is built from TRBV5-1 and TRBJ2-3, with TRBD1 matching 9 bases. The CDR3 covers 14 residues. V trimming: 4 bases; J trimming: 2 bases; junction bases outside the gene matches: 2. The V gene's germline CDR1 is SGHRS and CDR2 YFSETQ. CDR3 bases: TGCGCCAGCAGCCTACAGGGGGCCACAGATACGCAGTATTTT. This translates into CASSLQGATDTQYF.

The genes are TRBV11-2 and TRBJ1-1; maybe TRBD1 (6 bases). V was shortened by 5 bases and J by 1 base, with 14 bases between the two germline ends. This CDR3 has 15 residues. CDR1 is SGHAT, CDR2 FQNNGV, per germline. DNA for the CDR3: TGTGCCAGCAGCGCGTACAGGGAGGGGAACACTGAAGCTTTCTTT. Encoded protein: CASSAYREGNTEAFF. Full variable domain (missing parts from reference TRBV11-2 and TRBJ1-1): EAGVAQSPRYKIIEKRQSVAFWCNPISGHATLYWYQQILGQGPKLLIQFQNNGVVDDSQLPKDRFSAERLKGVDSTLKIQPAKLEDSAVYLCASSAYREGNTEAFFGQGTRLTVV.

This chain joins TRBV3-1 (or the pseudogene TRBV3-2) and TRBJ2-5, with 15 bases fitting TRBD2. Losses at the gene ends were 1 base for V and 4 bases for J; bases not matched to a gene: 4. This CDR3 is built from 17 residues. Germline values: CDR1 LGHDT, CDR2 YNNKEL (reference sequence). CDR3 bases: TGTGCCAGCAGCCAAGGGACTAGCGGGGGGGCCCTAGAGACCCAGTACTTC. This encodes CASSQGTSGGALETQYF.

The chain employs TRBV2 and TRBJ1-2, with 8 bases that match TRBD1. The germline gives CDR1 SNHLY, CDR2 FYNNEI. After removal of 6 bases from V and 13 bases from J, the junction contained 7 bases not matched to a gene. This CDR3 is 11 amino acids long. CDR3 protein: CASSPQGEGTF. CDR3 nucleotide sequence: TGTGCCAGCAGCCCACAGGGGGAAGGCACCTTC.

CDR3 amino acids: CASSPGGSTPYEQYF. The CDR3 region has the DNA TGCGCCAGCAGCCCGGGGGGCAGCACCCCCTACGAGCAGTACTTC. V usage is TRBV5-1 and J usage is TRBJ2-7; a weak D match, TRBD2 (7 bases). The CDR3 is made up of 15 amino acids. Germline CDR1 is SGHRS and CDR2 is YFSETQ. The V end lost 4 bases, the J end lost 2 bases, and 16 bases lay between the germline ends.

The chain uses TRBV6-5 and TRBJ1-2, with 7 bases fitting TRBD1. Germline trimming cut 7 bases from V and 2 bases from J; bases unmatched to any gene: 7. Germline CDR1 and CDR2: MNHEY and SVGAGI. The CDR3 runs to 14 residues. The CDR3, as DNA: TGTGCCAGCACCCGACTGACAGGGAACTATGGCTACACCTTC. Amino acids: CASTRLTGNYGYTF.

The chain joins TRBV19 to TRBJ2-2, with unresolved D. This CDR3 is built from 15 residues. V lost 5 bases and J 4 bases, leaving 14 bases between the germline ends. Germline loops: CDR1 LNHDA, CDR2 SQIVND (reference sequence). The CDR3 reads CASSPSRTGTGELFF. CDR3 bases: TGTGCCAGTAGTCCCAGTAGAACGGGCACCGGGGAGCTGTTTTTT. The entire variable domain, with the rest obtained from reference TRBV19 and TRBJ2-2, is as follows: DGGITQSPKYLFRKEGQNVTLSCEQNLNHDAMYWYRQDPGQGLRLIYYSQIVNDFQKGDIAEGYSVSREKKESFPLTVTSAQKNPTAFYLCASSPSRTGTGELFFGEGSRLTVL.

V usage is TRBV4-1 and J usage is TRBJ2-1; 7 bases align to TRBD2. The CDR3 extends over 15 amino acids. Germline V gene lookup returns CDR1 MGHRA and CDR2 YSYEKL. J was trimmed by 3 bases and V by 1 base; bases with no gene match: 3. For the CDR3, the DNA is TGCGCCAGCAGCCAAGTTGGGGGGGGCTACAATGAGCAGTTCTTC. It specifies CASSQVGGGYNEQFF.

Here the CDR3 reads CSVETGTEYEQYF. Written as DNA, the CDR3 is TGCAGCGTTGAGACCGGGACAGAATACGAGCAGTACTTC. The V and J genes are TRBV29-1 and TRBJ2-7, with 7 bases that match TRBD1. V lost 3 bases to trimming and J lost 4 bases; unmatched junction nucleotides: 6. The CDR3 totals 13 residues. Per germline, CDR1 SQVTM and CDR2 ANQGSEA.